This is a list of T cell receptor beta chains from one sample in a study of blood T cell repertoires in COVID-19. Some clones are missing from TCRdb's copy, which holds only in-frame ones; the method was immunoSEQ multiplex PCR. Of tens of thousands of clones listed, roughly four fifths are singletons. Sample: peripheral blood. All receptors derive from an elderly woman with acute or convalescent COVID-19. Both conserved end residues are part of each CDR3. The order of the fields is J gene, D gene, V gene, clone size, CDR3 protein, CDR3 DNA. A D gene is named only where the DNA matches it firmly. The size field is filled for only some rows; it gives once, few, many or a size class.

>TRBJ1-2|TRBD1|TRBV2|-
CASSAGTGGYGYTF
TGTGCCAGCAGCGCCGGGACAGGGGGTTATGGCTACACCTTC
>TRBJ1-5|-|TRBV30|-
CAWGTGLDQPQHF
TGTGCCTGGGGAACAGGGCTCGATCAGCCCCAGCATTTT
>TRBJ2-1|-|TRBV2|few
CASSPSTGFYNEQFF
TGTGCCAGCAGTCCCTCGACAGGATTCTACAATGAGCAGTTCTTC
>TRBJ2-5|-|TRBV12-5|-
CASGPEEETQYF
TGTGCTAGTGGCCCGGAGGAAGAGACCCAGTACTTC
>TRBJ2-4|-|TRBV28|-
CASSSPGQNIQYF
TGTGCCAGCAGTTCTCCTGGACAGAACATTCAGTACTTC
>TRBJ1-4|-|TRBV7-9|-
CASSLGPEKLFF
TGTGCCAGCAGCTTAGGTCCGGAAAAACTGTTTTTT
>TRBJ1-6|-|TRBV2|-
CASRGDNSPLHF
TGTGCCAGCAGGGGAGATAATTCACCCCTCCACTTT
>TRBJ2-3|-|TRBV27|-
CATRLMTGTDTQYF
TGTGCCACCCGACTGATGACTGGCACAGATACGCAGTATTTT
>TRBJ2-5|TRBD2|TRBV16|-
CASSQMRASGGPQETQYF
TGTGCCAGCAGCCAAATGAGGGCTAGCGGGGGACCCCAAGAGACCCAGTACTTC
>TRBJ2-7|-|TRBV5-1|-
CASSLESAYEQYF
TGCGCCAGCAGCTTGGAAAGCGCCTACGAGCAGTACTTC
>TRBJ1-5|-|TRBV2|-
CASNGQFQPQHF
TGTGCCAGCAATGGGCAGTTTCAGCCCCAGCATTTT
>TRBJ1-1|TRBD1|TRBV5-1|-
CASSTGQGANTEAFF
TGCGCCAGCAGCACGGGACAGGGGGCGAACACTGAAGCTTTCTTT
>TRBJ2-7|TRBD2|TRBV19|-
CASSRQAGGRYEQYF
TGTGCCAGTAGTCGCCAGGCGGGAGGACGCTACGAGCAGTACTTC
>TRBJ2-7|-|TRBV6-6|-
CASRSAGTSYEQYF
TGTGCCAGCAGATCCGCCGGGACAAGCTACGAGCAGTACTTC
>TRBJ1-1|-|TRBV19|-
CASRLASLDTEAFF
TGTGCCAGTAGACTCGCGAGTCTAGACACTGAAGCTTTCTTT
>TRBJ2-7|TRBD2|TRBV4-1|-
CASSQVNSGTSGPYEQYF
TGCGCCAGCAGCCAAGTAAACTCAGGGACTAGCGGTCCCTACGAGCAGTACTTC
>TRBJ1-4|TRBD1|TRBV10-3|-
CAIRKTGTNEKLFF
TGTGCCATCAGAAAGACAGGGACTAATGAAAAACTGTTTTTT
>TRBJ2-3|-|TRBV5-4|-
CAGGTDTQYF
TGCGCTGGAGGAACAGATACGCAGTATTTT
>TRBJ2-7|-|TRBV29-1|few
CSVGGSPYEQYF
TGCAGCGTCGGAGGGTCCCCCTACGAGCAGTACTTC
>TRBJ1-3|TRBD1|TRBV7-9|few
CASSPQGGAPGNTIYF
TGTGCCAGCAGCCCCCAGGGGGGCGCGCCTGGAAACACCATATATTTT
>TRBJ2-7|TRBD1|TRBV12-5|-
CASGGTAYEQYF
TGTGCTAGTGGCGGGACAGCCTACGAGCAGTACTTC
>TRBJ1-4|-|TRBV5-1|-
CASSFAGREEKLFF
TGCGCCAGCAGCTTTGCGGGCCGTGAGGAAAAACTGTTTTTT
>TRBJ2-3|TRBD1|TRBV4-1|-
CASSQEGGQGVDTQYF
TGCGCCAGCAGCCAAGAAGGGGGACAGGGAGTAGATACGCAGTATTTT
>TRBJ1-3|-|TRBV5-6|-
CASSLVGSVPSGNTIYF
TGTGCCAGCAGCTTGGTCGGTAGCGTTCCCTCTGGAAACACCATATATTTT
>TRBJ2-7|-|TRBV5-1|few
CASSLGGSSYEQYF
TGCGCCAGCAGCTTGGGCGGCAGCTCCTACGAGCAGTACTTC
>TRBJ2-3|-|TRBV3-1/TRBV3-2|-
CASSQGSSTQYF
TGTGCCAGCAGCCAAGGGAGCAGTACGCAGTATTTT
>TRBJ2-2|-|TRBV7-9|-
CASEGGAVPGELFF
TGTGCCAGCGAAGGGGGGGCTGTGCCCGGGGAGCTGTTTTTT
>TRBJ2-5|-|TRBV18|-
CASSDQGTGPKETQYF
TGTGCCAGCTCCGATCAGGGGACGGGGCCGAAAGAGACCCAGTACTTC
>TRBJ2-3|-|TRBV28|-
CALGGTPTDTQYF
TGTGCCCTGGGGGGAACCCCCACAGATACGCAGTATTTT
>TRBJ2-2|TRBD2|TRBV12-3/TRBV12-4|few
CASRTGGGELFF
TGTGCCAGCAGGACGGGGGGAGGGGAGCTGTTTTTT
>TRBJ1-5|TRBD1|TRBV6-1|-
CASSETGDQPQHF
TGTGCCAGCAGTGAAACAGGGGATCAGCCCCAGCATTTT
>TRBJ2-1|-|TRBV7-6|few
CASTAENRGNEQFF
TGTGCCAGCACCGCGGAAAATAGGGGCAATGAGCAGTTCTTC
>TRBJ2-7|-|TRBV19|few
CASNSRGGGYEQYF
TGTGCCAGTAACTCCAGGGGCGGGGGATACGAGCAGTACTTC
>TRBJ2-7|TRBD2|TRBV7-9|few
CASSLGPSGSEQYF
TGTGCCAGCAGCTTAGGGCCTAGCGGTAGCGAGCAGTACTTC
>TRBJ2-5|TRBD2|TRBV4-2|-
CASSKSGAQETQYF
TGTGCCAGCAGCAAGAGCGGGGCACAAGAGACCCAGTACTTC
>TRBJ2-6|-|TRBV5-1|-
CASSLGQPGANVLTF
TGCGCCAGCAGCCTGGGACAACCTGGGGCCAACGTCCTGACTTTC
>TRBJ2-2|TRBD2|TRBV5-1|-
CATGAGDLNTGELFF
TGCGCCACCGGGGCGGGAGACTTAAACACCGGGGAGCTGTTTTTT
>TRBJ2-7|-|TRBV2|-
CASRGYYEQYF
TGTGCCTCTAGAGGTTACTACGAGCAGTACTTC
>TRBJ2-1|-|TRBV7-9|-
CASSLGLRWDNEQFF
TGTGCCAGCAGCTTAGGGCTGAGGTGGGACAATGAGCAGTTCTTC
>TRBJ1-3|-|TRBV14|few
CASSIPGAGNTIYF
TGTGCCAGCAGCATTCCCGGGGCTGGAAACACCATATATTTT
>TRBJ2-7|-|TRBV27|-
CASSFRTFSDPYEQYF
TGTGCCAGCAGTTTCCGGACATTCTCTGATCCTTACGAGCAGTACTTC
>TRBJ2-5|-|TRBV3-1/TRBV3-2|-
CASSQDEETQYF
TGTGCCAGCAGCCAAGACGAAGAGACCCAGTACTTC
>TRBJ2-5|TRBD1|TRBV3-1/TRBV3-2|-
CASSQDSGTGGRGETQYF
TGTGCCAGCAGCCAGGATTCCGGGACAGGGGGCCGAGGGGAGACCCAGTACTTC
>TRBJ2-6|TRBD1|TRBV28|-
CASSHTRDRGLSGANVLTF
TGTGCCAGCAGTCACACCCGGGACAGGGGACTCTCTGGGGCCAACGTCCTGACTTTC
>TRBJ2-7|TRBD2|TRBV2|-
CASRTLAGAGGEQYF
TGTGCCAGCAGGACGCTAGCGGGAGCCGGGGGGGAGCAGTACTTC
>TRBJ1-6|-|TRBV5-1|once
CASSLDRDDSPLHF
TGCGCCAGCAGCTTGGACAGGGACGATTCACCCCTCCACTTT
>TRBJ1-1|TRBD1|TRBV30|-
CAWSHWDRTEAFF
TGTGCCTGGAGTCACTGGGACAGGACAGAAGCTTTCTTT
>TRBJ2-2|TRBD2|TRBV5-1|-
CASSYSGAVTGELFF
TGCGCCAGCAGTTATAGCGGGGCTGTAACCGGGGAGCTGTTTTTT
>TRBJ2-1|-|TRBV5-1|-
CASSNRVYSYNEQFF
TGCGCCAGCTCCAACAGGGTGTACTCCTACAATGAGCAGTTCTTC
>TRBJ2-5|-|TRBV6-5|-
CASSYQGGPRAQYF
TGTGCCAGCAGTTACCAGGGGGGCCCCAGGGCCCAGTACTTC
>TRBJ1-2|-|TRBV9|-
CASSLGSGNYGYTF
TGTGCCAGCAGTTTGGGTTCGGGGAATTATGGCTACACCTTC
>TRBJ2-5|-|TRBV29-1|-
CSVDDHLGTQYF
TGCAGCGTTGATGATCACCTAGGTACCCAGTACTTC
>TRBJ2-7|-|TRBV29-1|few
CSVWEGDTQYF
TGCAGCGTTTGGGAGGGGGACACCCAGTACTTC
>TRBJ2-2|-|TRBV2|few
CASSDGGTGELFF
TGTGCCAGCAGTGATGGCGGGACCGGGGAGCTGTTTTTT
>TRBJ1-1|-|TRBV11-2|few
CASSLEWGRRNTEAFF
TGTGCCAGCAGCTTAGAATGGGGGCGGCGTAACACTGAAGCTTTCTTT